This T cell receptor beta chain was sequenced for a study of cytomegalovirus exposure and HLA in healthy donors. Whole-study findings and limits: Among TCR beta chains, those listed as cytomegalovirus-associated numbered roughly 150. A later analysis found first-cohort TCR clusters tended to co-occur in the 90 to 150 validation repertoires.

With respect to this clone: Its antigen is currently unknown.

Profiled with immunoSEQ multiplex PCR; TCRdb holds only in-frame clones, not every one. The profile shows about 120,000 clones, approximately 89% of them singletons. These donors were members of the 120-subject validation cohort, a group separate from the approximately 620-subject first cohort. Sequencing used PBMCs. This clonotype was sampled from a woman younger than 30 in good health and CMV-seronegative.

Here the CDR3 reads CASSFPRLAGGRDNEQFF. For the CDR3, the DNA is TGTGCCAGCAGTTTCCCCAGGCTAGCGGGAGGGAGGGACAATGAGCAGTTCTTC. The V gene is TRBV28, the J gene TRBJ2-1, with 12 bases fitting TRBD2. The germline V gene has CDR1 MDHEN and CDR2 SYDVKM. The junction had 11 bases not matched to a gene; V was cut back by 3 bases and J by 5 bases. This CDR3 region has 18 residues.